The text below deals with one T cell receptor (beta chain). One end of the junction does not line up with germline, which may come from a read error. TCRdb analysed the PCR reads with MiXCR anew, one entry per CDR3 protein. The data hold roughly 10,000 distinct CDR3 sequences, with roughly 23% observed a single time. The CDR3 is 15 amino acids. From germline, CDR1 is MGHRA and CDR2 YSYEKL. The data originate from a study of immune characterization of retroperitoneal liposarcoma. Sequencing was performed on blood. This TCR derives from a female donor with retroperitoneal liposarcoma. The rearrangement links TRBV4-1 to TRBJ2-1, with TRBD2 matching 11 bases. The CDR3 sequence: CASSQVTSGSNEQFF. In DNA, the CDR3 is TGTGCCAGCAGCCAAGTTACTAGCGGGAGCAATGAGCAGTTCTTC.